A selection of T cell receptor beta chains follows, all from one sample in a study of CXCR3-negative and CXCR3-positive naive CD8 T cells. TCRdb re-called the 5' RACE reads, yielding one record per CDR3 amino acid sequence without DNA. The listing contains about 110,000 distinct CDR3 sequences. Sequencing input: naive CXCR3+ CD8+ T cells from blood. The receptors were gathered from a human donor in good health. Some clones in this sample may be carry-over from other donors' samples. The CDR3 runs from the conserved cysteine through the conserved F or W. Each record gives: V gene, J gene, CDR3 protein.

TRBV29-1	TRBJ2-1	CSTTSVDYNEQFF
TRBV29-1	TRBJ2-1	CSTLAGIYNEQFF
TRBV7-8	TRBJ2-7	CASSPAGGRRSEQYF
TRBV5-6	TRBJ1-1	CASSLGAGDTEAFF
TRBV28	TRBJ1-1	CASSLSDINTEAFF
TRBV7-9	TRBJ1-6	CASSLRTDSPLHF
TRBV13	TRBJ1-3	CASSGHRSGNTIYF
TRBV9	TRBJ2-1	CASSGRTGRVNEQFF
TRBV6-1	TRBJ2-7	CASSDPDYEQYF
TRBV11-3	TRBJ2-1	CASSLLTGRGEQFF
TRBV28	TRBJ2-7	CASSFEDRDSYEQYF
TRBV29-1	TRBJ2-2	CSVYGREGAGELFF
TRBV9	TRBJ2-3	CASGGQGSSDTQYF
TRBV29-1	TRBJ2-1	CSVEGSSEQFF
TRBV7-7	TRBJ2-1	CASSPRRGNEQFF
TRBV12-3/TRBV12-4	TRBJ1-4	CASSLEGPSNEKLFF
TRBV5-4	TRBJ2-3	CASSPRDIDTQYF
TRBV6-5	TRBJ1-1	CASSYGGSEAFF
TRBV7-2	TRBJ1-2	CASSLGTGDSQLYTF
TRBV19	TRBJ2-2	CASMGGLSGELFF
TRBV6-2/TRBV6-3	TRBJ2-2	CASSPLEFETGELFF
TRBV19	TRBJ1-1	CASSIGGAGTEAFF
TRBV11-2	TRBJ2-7	CASSSFERANSYEQYF
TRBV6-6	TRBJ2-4	CASSYSAQGDIAKNIQYF
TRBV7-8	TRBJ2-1	CASSLAEYNEQFF
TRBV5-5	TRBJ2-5	CASSFRGGGETQYF
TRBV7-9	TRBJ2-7	CASSLAPSHGSKQYF
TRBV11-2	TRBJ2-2	CASSFSGGNTGELFF
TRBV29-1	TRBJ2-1	CSVEQGYNEQFF
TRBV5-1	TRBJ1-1	CASSLDRGGRDINTEAFF
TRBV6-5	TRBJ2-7	CASTDGTSLVYEQYF
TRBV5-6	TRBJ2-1	CASTGGGAASYNEQFF
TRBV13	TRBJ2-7	CASSPGLAYYYEQYF
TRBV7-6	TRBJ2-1	CASSLGQGFYNEQFF
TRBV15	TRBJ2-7	CATSRSSGGGYEQYF
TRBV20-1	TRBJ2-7	CSADPSGRVDEQYF
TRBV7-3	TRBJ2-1	CASSPWGGDYNEQFF
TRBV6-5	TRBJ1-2	CASRPGQGLGYTF
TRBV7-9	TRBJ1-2	CASSYPTGSYGYTF
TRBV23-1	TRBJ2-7	CASTQTISGTGVYEQYF
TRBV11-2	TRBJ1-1	CASSFGKGINTEAFF
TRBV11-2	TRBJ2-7	CASTQSQRNVQNEQYF
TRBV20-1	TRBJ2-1	CSAAGLAGFSHNEQFF
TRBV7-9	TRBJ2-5	CASSLHSMETQYF
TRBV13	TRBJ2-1	CASSFGTGGEQFF
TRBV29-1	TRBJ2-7	CSVEGGDTYEQYF
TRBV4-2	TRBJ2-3	CASSQEFLAGPTDTQYF
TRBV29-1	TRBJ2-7	CSVEVPGQLSYEQYF
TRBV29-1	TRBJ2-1	CSGRGAGGFDEQFF
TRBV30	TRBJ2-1	CAWSVGATYNEQFF
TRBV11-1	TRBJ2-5	CASSLLAGLEETQYF
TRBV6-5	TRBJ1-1	CASSRGQANTEAFF
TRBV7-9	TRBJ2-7	CASSTRLAPYEQYF